This T cell receptor (beta chain) derives from a study of shared clonotypes between healthy human individuals. Findings and limits, study-wide: Sampling was confined to blood; repertoires within tissues likely differ. Lower generation probabilities were found for non-shared clonotypes than for those shared by all four donors.

This clone was observed a few times. Its antigen is currently unknown. Assay execution proceeded at the deep level. Profiled with immunoSEQ multiplex PCR; TCRdb holds only in-frame clones, not every one. Counted here are 170,000 or so clones, approximately 70% occurring once; the ten biggest clones make up roughly a tenth. The CDR3 length is 12 residues. Germline V lookup: CDR1 KGHSH, CDR2 LQKENI. Losses at the gene ends were 3 bases for V and 5 bases for J; bases not matched to a gene: 0. Specimen: memory CD4+ T cells sorted from blood. Described subset: CD45RA-negative fraction. The chain is built from TRBV18 and TRBJ2-7; 8 bases match TRBD1. The TCR comes from a man younger than 40 in good health. In nucleotides, the CDR3 is TGTGCCAGCTCACCGACAGGGGACGAGCAGTACTTC. Its translation: CASSPTGDEQYF.